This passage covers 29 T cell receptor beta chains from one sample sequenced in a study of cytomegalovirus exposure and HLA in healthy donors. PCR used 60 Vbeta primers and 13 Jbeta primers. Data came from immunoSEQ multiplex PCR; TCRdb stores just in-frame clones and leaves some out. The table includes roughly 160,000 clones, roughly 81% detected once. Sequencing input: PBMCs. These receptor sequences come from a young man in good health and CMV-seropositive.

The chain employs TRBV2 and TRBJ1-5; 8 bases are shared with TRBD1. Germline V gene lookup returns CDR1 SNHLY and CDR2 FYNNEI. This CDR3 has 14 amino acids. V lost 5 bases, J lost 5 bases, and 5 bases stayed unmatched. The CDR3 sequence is CASSFQGADQPQHF. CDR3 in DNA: TGTGCCAGCAGTTTTCAGGGGGCCGATCAGCCCCAGCATTTT.

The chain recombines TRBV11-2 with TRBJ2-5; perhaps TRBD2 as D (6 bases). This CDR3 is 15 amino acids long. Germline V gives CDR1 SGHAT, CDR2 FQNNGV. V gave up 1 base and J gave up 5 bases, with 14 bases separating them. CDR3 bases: TGTGCCAGCAGCTTAGCGGGAGAGGGTAGGGAGACCCAGTACTTC. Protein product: CASSLAGEGRETQYF. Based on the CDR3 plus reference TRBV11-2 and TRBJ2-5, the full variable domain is EAGVAQSPRYKIIEKRQSVAFWCNPISGHATLYWYQQILGQGPKLLIQFQNNGVVDDSQLPKDRFSAERLKGVDSTLKIQPAKLEDSAVYLCASSLAGEGRETQYFGPGTRLLVL.

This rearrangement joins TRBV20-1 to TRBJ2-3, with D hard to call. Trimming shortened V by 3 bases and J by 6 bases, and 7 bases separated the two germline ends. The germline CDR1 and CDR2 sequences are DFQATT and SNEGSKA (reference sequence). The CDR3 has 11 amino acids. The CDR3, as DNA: TGCAGTGCTAGCTCGCGGGATACGCAGTATTTT. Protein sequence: CSASSRDTQYF.

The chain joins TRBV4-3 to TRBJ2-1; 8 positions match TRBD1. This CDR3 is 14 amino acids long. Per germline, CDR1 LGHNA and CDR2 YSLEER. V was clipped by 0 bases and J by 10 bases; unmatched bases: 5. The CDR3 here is CASSQDRTGYEQFF. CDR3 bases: TGCGCCAGCAGCCAAGACCGGACAGGGTACGAGCAGTTCTTC.

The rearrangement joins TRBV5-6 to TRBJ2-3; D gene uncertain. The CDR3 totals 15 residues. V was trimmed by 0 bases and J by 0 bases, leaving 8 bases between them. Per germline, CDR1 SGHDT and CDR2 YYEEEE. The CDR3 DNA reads TGTGCCAGCAGCTTGGGACTGACTAGCACAGATACGCAGTATTTT. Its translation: CASSLGLTSTDTQYF.

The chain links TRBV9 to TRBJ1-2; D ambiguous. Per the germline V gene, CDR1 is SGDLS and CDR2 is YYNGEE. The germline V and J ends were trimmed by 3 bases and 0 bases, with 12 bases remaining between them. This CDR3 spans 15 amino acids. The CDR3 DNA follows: TGTGCCAGCAGCGCCGGGGTTCTACCTAACTATGGCTACACCTTC. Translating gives CASSAGVLPNYGYTF.

CDR3 sequence: CASSSGPGQSNYGYTF. CDR3 DNA: TGTGCCAGCAGTTCGGGCCCAGGACAATCGAACTATGGCTACACCTTC. The V gene is TRBV2, the J gene TRBJ1-2; tentatively, D is TRBD1 (5 bases). V was cut by 5 bases and J by 2 bases, with 18 bases left in between. The CDR3 is 16 residues long. The germline V gene encodes CDR1 SNHLY and CDR2 FYNNEI.

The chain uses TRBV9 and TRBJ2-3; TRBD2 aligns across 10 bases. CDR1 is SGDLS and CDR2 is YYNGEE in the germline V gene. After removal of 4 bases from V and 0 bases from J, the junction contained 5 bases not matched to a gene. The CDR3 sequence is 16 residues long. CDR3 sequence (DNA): TGTGCCAGCAGCCCAAAGACTAGCGGGAGCACAGATACGCAGTATTTT. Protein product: CASSPKTSGSTDTQYF.

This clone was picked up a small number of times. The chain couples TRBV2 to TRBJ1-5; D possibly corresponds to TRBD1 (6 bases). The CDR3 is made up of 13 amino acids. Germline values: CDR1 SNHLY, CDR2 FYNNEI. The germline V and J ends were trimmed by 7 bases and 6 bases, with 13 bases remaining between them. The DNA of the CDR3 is TGTGCCAGCACGGCAGGGGATGGTCAGCCCCAGCATTTT. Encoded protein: CASTAGDGQPQHF.

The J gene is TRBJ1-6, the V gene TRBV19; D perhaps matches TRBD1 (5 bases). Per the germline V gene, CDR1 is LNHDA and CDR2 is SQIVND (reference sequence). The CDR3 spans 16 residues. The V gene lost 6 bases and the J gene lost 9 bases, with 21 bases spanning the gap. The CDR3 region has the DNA TGTGCCAGTAGCGCCTGGGGGGAACCAAGAGGTTCACCCCTCCACTTT. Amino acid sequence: CASSAWGEPRGSPLHF.

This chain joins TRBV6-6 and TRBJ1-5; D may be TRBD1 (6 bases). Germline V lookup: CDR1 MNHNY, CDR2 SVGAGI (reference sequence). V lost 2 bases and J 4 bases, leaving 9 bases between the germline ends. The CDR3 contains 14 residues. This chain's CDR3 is CASSYGQGNQPQHF. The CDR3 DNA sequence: TGTGCCAGCAGTTACGGGCAGGGGAATCAGCCCCAGCATTTT.

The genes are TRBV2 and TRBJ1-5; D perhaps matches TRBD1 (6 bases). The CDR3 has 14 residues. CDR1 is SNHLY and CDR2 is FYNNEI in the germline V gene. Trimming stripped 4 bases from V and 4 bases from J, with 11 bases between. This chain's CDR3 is CASSVEQGNQPQHF. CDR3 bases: TGTGCCAGCAGTGTTGAACAGGGAAATCAGCCCCAGCATTTT.

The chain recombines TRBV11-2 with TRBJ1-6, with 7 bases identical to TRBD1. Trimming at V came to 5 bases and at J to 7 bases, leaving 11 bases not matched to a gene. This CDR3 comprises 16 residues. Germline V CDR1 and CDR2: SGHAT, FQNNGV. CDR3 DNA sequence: TGTGCCAGCAGCCCAGTGACAGGGACCTCCAATTCACCCCTCCACTTT. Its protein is CASSPVTGTSNSPLHF.

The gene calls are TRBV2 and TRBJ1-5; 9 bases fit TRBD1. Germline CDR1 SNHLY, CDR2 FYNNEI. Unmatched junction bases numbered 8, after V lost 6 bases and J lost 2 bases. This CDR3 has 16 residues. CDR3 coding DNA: TGTGCCAGCAGCGCAGGACAGGGGATCCGCAATCAGCCCCAGCATTTT. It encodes CASSAGQGIRNQPQHF.

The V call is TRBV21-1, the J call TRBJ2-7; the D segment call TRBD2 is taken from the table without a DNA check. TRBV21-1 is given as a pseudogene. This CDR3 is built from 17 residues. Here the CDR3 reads CASSKRGIKQSSYEQYV. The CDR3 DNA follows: TGTGCCAGCAGCAAACGGGGAATTAAACAGAGCTCCTACGAGCAGTACGTC.

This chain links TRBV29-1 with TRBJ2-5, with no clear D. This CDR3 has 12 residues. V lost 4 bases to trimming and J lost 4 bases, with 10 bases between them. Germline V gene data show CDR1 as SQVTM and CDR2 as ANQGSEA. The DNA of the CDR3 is TGCAGCGTTGGGCTGTCTGGAGAGACCCAGTACTTC. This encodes CSVGLSGETQYF.

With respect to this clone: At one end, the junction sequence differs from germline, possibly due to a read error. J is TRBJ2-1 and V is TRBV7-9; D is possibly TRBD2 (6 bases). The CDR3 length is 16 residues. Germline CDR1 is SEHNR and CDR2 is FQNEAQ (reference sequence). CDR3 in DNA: TGTTCCAGCAGCCCCCTAGCCGGGGGATTCTACAATGAGCAGTTCTTC. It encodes CSSSPLAGGFYNEQFF.

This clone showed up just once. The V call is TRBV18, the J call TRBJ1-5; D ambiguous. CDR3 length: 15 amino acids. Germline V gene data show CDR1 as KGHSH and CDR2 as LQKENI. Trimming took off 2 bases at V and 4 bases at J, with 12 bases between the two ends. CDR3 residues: CASSPGFQNNQPQHF. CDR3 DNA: TGTGCCAGCTCACCAGGTTTCCAGAATAATCAGCCCCAGCATTTT.

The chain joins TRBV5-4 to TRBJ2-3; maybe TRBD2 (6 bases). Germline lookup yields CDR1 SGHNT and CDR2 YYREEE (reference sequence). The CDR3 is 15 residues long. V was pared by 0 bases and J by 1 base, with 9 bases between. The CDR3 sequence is CASSLGGARTDTQYF. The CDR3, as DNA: TGTGCCAGCAGCTTGGGCGGGGCACGCACAGATACGCAGTATTTT.

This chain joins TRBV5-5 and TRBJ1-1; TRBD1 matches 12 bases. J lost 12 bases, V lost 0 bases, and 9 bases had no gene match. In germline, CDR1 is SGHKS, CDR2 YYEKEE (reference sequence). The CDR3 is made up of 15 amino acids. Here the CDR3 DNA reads TGTGCCAGCAGCTTGGCCGGGACAGGGGGCAGGCTAACTTTCTTT. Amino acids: CASSLAGTGGRLTFF.

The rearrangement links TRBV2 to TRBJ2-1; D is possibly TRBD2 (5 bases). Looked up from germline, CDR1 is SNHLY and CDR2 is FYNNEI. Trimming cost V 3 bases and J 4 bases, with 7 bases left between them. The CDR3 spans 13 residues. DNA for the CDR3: TGTGCCAGCAGTGATCGGGATTACAATGAGCAGTTCTTC. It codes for CASSDRDYNEQFF.

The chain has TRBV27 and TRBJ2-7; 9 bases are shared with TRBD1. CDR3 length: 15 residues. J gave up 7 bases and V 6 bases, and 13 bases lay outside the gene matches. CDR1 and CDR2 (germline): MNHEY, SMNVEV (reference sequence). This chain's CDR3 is CASSPIGTGIHEQYF. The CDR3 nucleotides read TGTGCCAGCAGCCCGATCGGGACAGGGATTCATGAGCAGTACTTC.

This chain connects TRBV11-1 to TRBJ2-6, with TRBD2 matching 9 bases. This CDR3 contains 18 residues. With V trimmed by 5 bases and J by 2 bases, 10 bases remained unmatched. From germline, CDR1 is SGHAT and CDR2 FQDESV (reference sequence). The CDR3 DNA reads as TGTGCCAGCAGCAAGACTAGCGGAGTCCTTACTGGGGCCAACGTCCTGACTTTC. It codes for CASSKTSGVLTGANVLTF.

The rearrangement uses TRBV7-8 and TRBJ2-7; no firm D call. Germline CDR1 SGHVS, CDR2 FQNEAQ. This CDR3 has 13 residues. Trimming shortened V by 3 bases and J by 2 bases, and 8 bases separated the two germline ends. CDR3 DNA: TGTGCCAGCAGCTTCGGAGCTACCTACGAGCAGTACGTC. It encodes CASSFGATYEQYV.

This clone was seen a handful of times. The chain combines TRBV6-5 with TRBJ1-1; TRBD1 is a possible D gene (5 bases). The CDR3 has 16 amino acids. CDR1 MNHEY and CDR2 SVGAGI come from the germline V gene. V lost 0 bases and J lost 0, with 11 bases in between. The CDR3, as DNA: TGTGCCAGCAGTTACTCTTGGGGCGCTATGAACACTGAAGCTTTCTTT. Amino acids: CASSYSWGAMNTEAFF.

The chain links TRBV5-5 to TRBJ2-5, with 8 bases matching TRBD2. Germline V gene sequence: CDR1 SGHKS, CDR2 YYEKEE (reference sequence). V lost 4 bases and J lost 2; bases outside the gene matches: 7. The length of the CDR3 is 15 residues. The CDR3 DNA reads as TGTGCCAGCAGCCCTCAACTAGCGGCGCAAGAGACCCAGTACTTC. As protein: CASSPQLAAQETQYF.

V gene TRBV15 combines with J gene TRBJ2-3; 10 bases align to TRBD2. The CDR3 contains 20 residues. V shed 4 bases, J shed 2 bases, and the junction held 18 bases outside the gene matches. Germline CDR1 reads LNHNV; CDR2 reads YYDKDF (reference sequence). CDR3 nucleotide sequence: TGTGCCACCAGCACAATCCAGGAGAACCCTAGCGGGAGCTTCACAGATACGCAGTATTTT. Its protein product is CATSTIQENPSGSFTDTQYF.

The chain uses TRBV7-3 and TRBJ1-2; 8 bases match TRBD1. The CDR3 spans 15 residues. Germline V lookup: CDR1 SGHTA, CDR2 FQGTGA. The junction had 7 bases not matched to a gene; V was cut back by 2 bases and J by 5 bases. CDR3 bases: TGTGCCAGCAGCTTAGCAGGGGGCGAAGTATATGGCTACACCTTC. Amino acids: CASSLAGGEVYGYTF.

The CDR3 DNA reads TGTGCCAGCAGCCTCCAAAGGCTGGGGGCGGGTAATCAGCCCCAGCATTTT. Protein product: CASSLQRLGAGNQPQHF. This chain connects TRBV11-2 to TRBJ1-5; D is perhaps TRBD1 (6 bases). V dropped 5 bases and J dropped 4 bases, with 21 bases sitting between them. The CDR3 has 17 amino acids. Germline lookup yields CDR1 SGHAT and CDR2 FQNNGV.